These 31 T cell receptor beta chains came from one sample sequenced in a study of graft-versus-host responses after intestinal transplantation. The antigens of these receptors remain unknown. Clones were sequenced by immunoSEQ multiplex PCR, and TCRdb holds only the in-frame ones, with some missing. This table holds about 59,000 clones, 85% to 95% found once. The source material was unstimulated CD4+ T cells sorted from spleen or lymph node cells, sampled before transplant. These receptors all come from a human donor who was the organ donor for an intestinal transplant.

The chain employs TRBV30 and TRBJ1-3; D is undetermined. This CDR3 is built from 17 residues. Germline values: CDR1 GTSNPN, CDR2 SVGIG (reference sequence). V was pared by 7 bases and J by 0 bases, with 22 bases between. The CDR3 DNA reads TGTGCCTACTGGAGGGAGGTCCAGGCCCACTCTGGAAACACCATATATTTT. Translating it yields CAYWREVQAHSGNTIYF.

This clone was counted a few times. The rearrangement links TRBV19 to TRBJ2-1, with 8 positions matching TRBD2. Per the germline V gene, CDR1 is LNHDA and CDR2 is SQIVND (reference sequence). CDR3 length equals 15 residues. The V gene end was trimmed by 4 bases and the J gene end by 5 bases; junction bases not matched to a gene: 7. CDR3 protein: CASSNRGGIHNEQFF. The CDR3 DNA reads TGTGCCAGTAGTAATCGCGGGGGGATCCACAATGAGCAGTTCTTC. The full variable domain, in which reference TRBV19 and TRBJ2-1 provide the parts outside the CDR3, is DGGITQSPKYLFRKEGQNVTLSCEQNLNHDAMYWYRQDPGQGLRLIYYSQIVNDFQKGDIAEGYSVSREKKESFPLTVTSAQKNPTAFYLCASSNRGGIHNEQFFGPGTRLTVL.

The chain uses TRBV4-1 and TRBJ2-5, with D perhaps matching TRBD2 (6 bases). Germline V gene data show CDR1 as MGHRA and CDR2 as YSYEKL. The V end was cut by 4 bases, the J end by 8 bases, with 23 bases between. The CDR3 consists of 16 residues. CDR3 residues: CASSLPGSSAPPTQYF. The DNA for the CDR3 is TGCGCCAGCAGCCTTCCTGGGTCTAGCGCCCCCCCAACCCAGTACTTC.

The chain links TRBV6-5 to TRBJ2-1; possibly TRBD1 or TRBD2 for D (5 bases each). Trimming shortened V by 0 bases and J by 10 bases, and 13 bases separated the two germline ends. CDR3 length: 14 amino acids. Germline assignment: CDR1 MNHEY and CDR2 SVGAGI. CDR3 sequence (DNA): TGTGCCAGCAGTTACTCCCTCTCGGGGCTCGAGCAGTTCTTC. Residues: CASSYSLSGLEQFF.

This CDR3 reads CASSLVTINTEAFF. The CDR3 bases are TGTGCCAGCAGCTTAGTAACAATTAACACTGAAGCTTTCTTT. V usage is TRBV7-2 and J usage is TRBJ1-1; D is undetermined. The V gene lost 1 base and the J gene lost 2 bases, with 8 bases spanning the gap. CDR3 length: 14 amino acids. Germline V gene sequence: CDR1 SGHTA, CDR2 FQGNSA.

J is TRBJ2-3 and V is TRBV7-2; TRBD1 matches at 9 bases. V lost 1 base, J lost 1 base, and 3 bases stayed unmatched. The CDR3 consists of 16 residues. Germline V lookup: CDR1 SGHTA, CDR2 FQGNSA. CDR3 in DNA: TGTGCCAGCAGCTTAGGTGGGGACAGGGGCACAGATACGCAGTATTTT. It codes for CASSLGGDRGTDTQYF.

The rearrangement uses TRBV10-2 and TRBJ2-1; no definite D call. V lost 9 bases to trimming and J lost 7 bases, with 13 bases between them. Germline-derived CDR1 and CDR2 are WSHSY and SAAADI. The CDR3 consists of 12 residues. The CDR3 region has the DNA TGCGCCAGTAGCCAGCTTCGGAATGAGCAGTTCTTC. Translated: CASSQLRNEQFF.

The chain has TRBV5-1 and TRBJ2-3; the match to TRBD2 covers 7 bases. Losses at the gene ends were 7 bases for V and 4 bases for J; bases not matched to a gene: 9. CDR1 and CDR2 (germline): SGHRS, YFSETQ. CDR3 length equals 14 residues. In DNA, the CDR3 is TGCGCCAGCCGGCGAAGCGGGGACCCAGATACGCAGTATTTT. Translation: CASRRSGDPDTQYF.

The chain combines TRBV2 with TRBJ1-2, with TRBD1 as a possible D gene (5 bases). Trimming shortened V by 3 bases and J by 8 bases, and 10 bases separated the two germline ends. This CDR3 spans 12 amino acids. Germline values: CDR1 SNHLY, CDR2 FYNNEI. CDR3 loop: CASSDQGRGYTF. DNA of the CDR3: TGTGCCAGCAGTGACCAGGGTCGAGGCTACACCTTC.

The rearrangement uses TRBV11-2 and TRBJ1-1; D is possibly TRBD1 (6 bases). CDR3 length: 14 residues. The V and J ends lost 5 bases and 3 bases respectively, with 13 bases between them. The V gene's germline CDR1 is SGHAT and CDR2 FQNNGV. The CDR3 reads CASSPRGGYTEAFF. DNA of the CDR3: TGTGCCAGCAGCCCCCGCGGGGGCTACACTGAAGCTTTCTTT.

The J gene is TRBJ2-3, the V gene TRBV5-4; D is tentatively TRBD1 or TRBD2 (6 bases each). Trimming cost V 0 bases and J 5 bases, with 13 bases left between them. Germline V gives CDR1 SGHNT, CDR2 YYREEE (reference sequence). The CDR3 spans 15 residues. DNA of the CDR3: TGTGCCAGCAGCTTGGGCCGGGGGCGTGGAGATACGCAGTATTTT. This translates into CASSLGRGRGDTQYF.

The chain combines TRBV7-6 with TRBJ2-7; D remains unclear. This CDR3 contains 14 residues. From germline, CDR1 is SGHVS and CDR2 FNYEAQ. Trimming removed 2 bases at V and 6 bases at J, with 14 bases between. CDR3 DNA sequence: TGTGCCAGCAGCTTATTACCCACCCTGGGCGAGCAGTACTTC. The encoded protein is CASSLLPTLGEQYF.

The rearrangement uses TRBV30 and TRBJ2-5; the match to TRBD2 covers 10 bases. Germline values: CDR1 GTSNPN, CDR2 SVGIG (reference sequence). V was pared by 0 bases and J by 3 bases, with 7 bases of the junction left unmatched. This CDR3 spans 16 amino acids. CDR3 in DNA: TGTGCCTGGAGTGTTCGGGTAGCGGGGGGCAAAGAGACCCAGTACTTC. Amino acid sequence: CAWSVRVAGGKETQYF.

The chain couples TRBV20-1 to TRBJ2-7; 7 nucleotides match TRBD2. Germline CDR1 is DFQATT and CDR2 is SNEGSKA (reference sequence). The CDR3 loop spans 10 amino acids. The CDR3 is CNTSDHEQYF. The DNA for the CDR3 is TGCAATACTAGCGATCACGAGCAGTACTTC.

The chain uses TRBV25-1 and TRBJ2-3; the D is unclear. The CDR3 spans 15 residues. The germline V gene has CDR1 MGHDK and CDR2 SYGVNS. Deletions cut 3 bases from V and 5 bases from J, with 15 bases between. The CDR3 reads CASSDSRLIRDTQYF. The CDR3 nucleotides read TGTGCCAGCAGTGATTCCCGCCTGATAAGAGATACGCAGTATTTT.

This clone was observed a single time. CDR3 protein: CASSFGTSGGISTDTQYF. The CDR3 DNA reads TGCGCCAGCAGCTTCGGGACTAGCGGGGGTATCAGCACAGATACGCAGTATTTT. The chain has TRBV5-1 and TRBJ2-3; 14 bases line up with TRBD2. The CDR3 length is 18 residues. Germline V gene lookup returns CDR1 SGHRS and CDR2 YFSETQ. The trim removed 2 bases at V and 0 bases at J, leaving 5 bases unmatched. The full variable domain, its missing parts supplied by reference TRBV5-1 and TRBJ2-3, is KAGVTQTPRYLIKTRGQQVTLSCSPISGHRSVSWYQQTPGQGLQFLFEYFSETQRNKGNFPGRFSGRQFSNSRSEMNVSTLELGDSALYLCASSFGTSGGISTDTQYFGPGTRLTVL.

The genes are TRBV5-4 and TRBJ2-7; weak D call: TRBD1 (5 bases). This CDR3 region has 13 residues. Trimming took 4 bases from V and 3 from J, leaving 11 bases between them. Germline V gene lookup returns CDR1 SGHNT and CDR2 YYREEE (reference sequence). CDR3 amino acids: CASSLKGDYEQYF. CDR3 nucleotides: TGTGCCAGCAGCCTAAAAGGGGACTACGAGCAGTACTTC.

The V call is TRBV7-2, the J call TRBJ2-1; D tentatively fits TRBD1 or TRBD2 (6 bases each). This CDR3 has 15 amino acids. V dropped 3 bases and J dropped 4 bases, with 13 bases sitting between them. Germline CDR1 is SGHTA and CDR2 is FQGNSA. CDR3 in amino acids: CASSFRRGSYNEQFF. CDR3 coding DNA: TGTGCCAGCAGCTTTAGGAGGGGGTCGTACAATGAGCAGTTCTTC.

The V call is TRBV5-4, the J call TRBJ2-7; 7 nucleotides match TRBD1. CDR3 length: 14 amino acids. V was clipped by 4 bases and J by 3 bases; unmatched bases: 7. CDR1 is SGHNT and CDR2 is YYREEE in the germline V gene (reference sequence). As DNA, the CDR3 is TGTGCCAGCAGCCGTACAGGGGACCACTACGAGCAGTACTTC. Residues: CASSRTGDHYEQYF.

This clone has only a few counts. This sequence joins TRBV2 and TRBJ2-7; no clear D. Germline V lookup: CDR1 SNHLY, CDR2 FYNNEI. This CDR3 is built from 13 residues. V was shortened by 6 bases and J by 6 bases, with 15 bases between the two germline ends. The CDR3 here is CASRPARFSEQYF. The CDR3, as DNA: TGTGCCAGCAGACCCGCCAGGTTTAGCGAGCAGTACTTC.

The chain carries TRBV7-9 and TRBJ2-2; D is uncertain. Deletions cut 6 bases from V and 4 bases from J, with 18 bases between. Per germline, CDR1 SEHNR and CDR2 FQNEAQ (reference sequence). The CDR3 totals 16 residues. Here the CDR3 reads CASRKAPGRSTGELFF. The CDR3 coding sequence is TGTGCCAGCAGAAAAGCCCCTGGACGGAGCACCGGGGAGCTGTTTTTT.

The chain joins TRBV21-1 to TRBJ2-2. TRBV21-1 is reported as a pseudogene. The CDR3 has 19 residues. CDR3 nucleotide sequence: TGTGCCAGCAGCAAAGCGCTTCAGGGAGATCATCGGTCAACTGGGGAGCTGTTTTTT. Protein product: CASSKALQGDHRSTGELFF.

This clone was counted a single time. The chain employs TRBV6-1 and TRBJ2-5; D remains unclear. The CDR3 spans 13 residues. V was pared by 5 bases and J by 0 bases, with 7 bases between. Germline V gives CDR1 MNHNS, CDR2 SASEGT. This CDR3 reads CASSSQYQETQYF. Here the CDR3 DNA reads TGTGCCAGCAGTTCCCAGTACCAAGAGACCCAGTACTTC.

The chain has TRBV7-9 and TRBJ1-1; 10 nucleotides match TRBD1. This CDR3 contains 18 residues. V trimming: 4 bases; J trimming: 1 base; junction bases outside the gene matches: 12. Germline V gene data show CDR1 as SEHNR and CDR2 as FQNEAQ (reference sequence). The CDR3 DNA sequence: TGTGCCAGCAGCTCCAGCCCCGCGACAGGGGGCTCGAACACTGAAGCTTTCTTT. Protein sequence: CASSSSPATGGSNTEAFF. Together with reference TRBV7-9 and TRBJ1-1, the CDR3 gives the full variable domain: DTGVSQNPRHKITKRGQNVTFRCDPISEHNRLYWYRQTLGQGPEFLTYFQNEAQLEKSRLLSDRFSAERPKGSFSTLEIQRTEQGDSAMYLCASSSSPATGGSNTEAFFGQGTRLTVV.

The chain couples TRBV4-2 to TRBJ2-2; D is unclear. Germline lookup yields CDR1 LGHNA and CDR2 YNFKEQ. This CDR3 has 14 amino acids. The V and J ends lost 0 bases and 4 bases respectively, with 6 bases between them. The CDR3 region has the DNA TGTGCCAGCAGCCAAGATTCGCCCACCGGGGAGCTGTTTTTT. This translates into CASSQDSPTGELFF.

The gene calls are TRBV10-3 and TRBJ2-1, with TRBD2 identical over 11 bases. Germline CDR1 ENHRY, CDR2 SYGVKD. The CDR3 has 16 residues. J lost 7 bases, V lost 2 bases, and 7 bases had no gene match. The CDR3 loop is CAISETLAGGLNEQFF. In DNA, the CDR3 is TGTGCCATCAGTGAGACGCTAGCGGGGGGATTGAATGAGCAGTTCTTC.

The CDR3 loop reads CAWSKGHELRNYGYTF. CDR3 bases: TGTGCCTGGAGTAAGGGACACGAGTTACGAAACTATGGCTACACCTTC. This chain uses TRBV30 with TRBJ1-2; possibly TRBD1 for D (6 bases). Germline values: CDR1 GTSNPN, CDR2 SVGIG (reference sequence). Trimming took off 2 bases at V and 2 bases at J, with 18 bases between the two ends. The CDR3 contains 16 residues. The variable domain in full, with the rest retrieved from reference TRBV30 and TRBJ1-2, is SQTIHQWPATLVQPVGSPLSLECTVEGTSNPNLYWYRQAAGRGLQLLFYSVGIGQISSEVPQNLSASRPQDRQFILSSKKLLLSDSGFYLCAWSKGHELRNYGYTFGSGTRLTVV.

V gene TRBV14 combines with J gene TRBJ2-3, with a tentative D call TRBD2 (7 bases). This CDR3 comprises 14 residues. V was cut by 4 bases and J by 4 bases, with 12 bases left in between. Germline V gene data show CDR1 as SGHDN and CDR2 as FVKESK. For the CDR3, the DNA is TGTGCCAGCAGCCCTGGGGGGGCCGCAGATACGCAGTATTTT. Its translation: CASSPGGAADTQYF.

This clone was picked up a small number of times. This chain uses TRBV6-5 with TRBJ2-7; a possible D gene is TRBD2 (7 bases). Germline V gene lookup returns CDR1 MNHEY and CDR2 SVGAGI. This CDR3 is built from 13 residues. V was shortened by 7 bases and J by 7 bases, with 17 bases between the two germline ends. The CDR3, as DNA: TGTGCCAGCAAGGCGGGGGCGGGGAGGGAGCAGTACTTC. Translating gives CASKAGAGREQYF.

This chain joins TRBV6-6 and TRBJ1-1; D remains ambiguous. There are 13 residues in the CDR3. Trimming removed 8 bases from V and 6 bases from J, with 16 bases in between. Germline CDR1 and CDR2: MNHNY and SVGAGI (reference sequence). The CDR3 coding sequence is TGTGCCAGCCATGGGGAGGTGGAATCTGAAGCTTTCTTT. The encoded protein is CASHGEVESEAFF.

The chain combines TRBV5-6 with TRBJ2-7; tentatively, D is TRBD2 (7 bases). Germline lookup yields CDR1 SGHDT and CDR2 YYEEEE. Between the trimmed V and J ends, which lost 4 bases and 4 bases, there was a span of 18 bases. The CDR3 has 15 residues. This CDR3 reads CASSPRGQGSYEQYF. For the CDR3, the DNA is TGTGCCAGCAGCCCGCGGGGGCAGGGTAGTTACGAGCAGTACTTC.